This T cell receptor beta chain was documented in a study of breast tumors, draining lymph nodes, adjacent tissues. The germline V gene has CDR1 SGHNT and CDR2 YENEEA. The CDR3 covers 13 residues. Study observations and caveats: Compared with basal-like, luminal-like tumors shared significantly more repertoire with nontumor tissue. Compared with lymph nodes, tumors were less diverse; compared with nontumor tissue, more.

TCRdb reanalysed the multiplex PCR reads using MiXCR and keeps one entry per CDR3 protein. The sample lists 15,000 to 20,000 distinct CDR3 sequences, around 58% occurring once. For this clonotype: Its antigen is unidentified. The junction differs from germline at one of its ends, possibly a read error.

Sequencing input: tumor-adjacent breast tissue. The clonotype originates from a female donor with breast cancer. Some clones in this sample may be carry-over from other donors' samples. J is TRBJ2-1 and V is TRBV11-3; no firm D call. CDR3 sequence reads: CASSSGSGTEQLF. DNA of the CDR3: TGTGCCAGCAGCTCTGGTTCCGGCACTGAGCAGCTCTTC.